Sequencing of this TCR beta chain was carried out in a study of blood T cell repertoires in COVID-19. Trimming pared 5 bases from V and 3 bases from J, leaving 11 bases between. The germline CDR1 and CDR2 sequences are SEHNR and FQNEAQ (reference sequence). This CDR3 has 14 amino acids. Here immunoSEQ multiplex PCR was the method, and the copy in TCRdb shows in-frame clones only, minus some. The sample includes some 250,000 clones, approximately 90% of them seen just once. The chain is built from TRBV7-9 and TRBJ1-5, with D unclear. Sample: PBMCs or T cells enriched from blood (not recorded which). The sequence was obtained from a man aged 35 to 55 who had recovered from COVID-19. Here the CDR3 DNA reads TGTGCCAGCAGCCAGGACTCCTTCAATCAGCCCCAGCATTTT. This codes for CASSQDSFNQPQHF.